This entry concerns a single T cell receptor (beta chain). Antigen specificity is unknown. Other DNA sequences from this sample encode an identical CDR3 as well. This sample is drawn from a study of radiation and T cells in renal cell carcinoma. The protocol was immunoSEQ multiplex PCR, while the TCRdb copy is restricted to in-frame clones and leaves out a portion. Of approximately 170,000 clones listed, 88% are singletons. Regarding time point: blood 4 weeks post-SBRT, at nephrectomy. Treatment of the sample: 15 Gy SBRT to primary tumor, nephrectomy 4 weeks later. There are 14 residues in the CDR3. Trimming stripped 1 base from V and 1 base from J, with 7 bases between. The germline CDR1 and CDR2 sequences are SEHNR and FQNEAQ (reference sequence). General study findings and limits: Top tumor clonotypes rose in blood 2 weeks post-radiation, then contracted.

This receptor was obtained from a woman aged 45-65 years with renal cell carcinoma. The material sequenced was blood, taken from a patient whose treatment included radiotherapy and nephrectomy. The chain employs TRBV7-9 and TRBJ1-1, with D tentatively TRBD1 (5 bases). CDR3 DNA sequence: TGTGCCAGCAGCTTAGGACAGACGAACACTGAAGCTTTCTTT. Protein product: CASSLGQTNTEAFF.